This is a list of T cell receptor beta chains from one sample in a study of cytomegalovirus exposure and HLA in healthy donors. The protocol was immunoSEQ multiplex PCR, while the TCRdb copy is restricted to in-frame clones and leaves out a portion. The sample yields fewer than 250,000 clones, 60% to 85% seen once. Sequencing was carried out using PBMCs. The receptors here all came from a woman under 30 in good health and CMV-seronegative. Each CDR3 is given with its conserved first and last residue. The D gene is left open where the match is weak. A clone size is listed for some rows: how often the clone was seen (once, few, many), or a class if it is expanded.

CDR3 DNA	CDR3 protein	D gene	clone size	V gene	J gene
TGTGCCAGTAGTATTACGGCAGGGCGACAGCCCCAGCATTTT	CASSITAGRQPQHF	.	.	TRBV19	TRBJ1-5
TGTTCCAGCTTAGTCGGCGGGACAGGGGATGGCTACACCTTC	CSSLVGGTGDGYTF	TRBD1	.	TRBV7-9	TRBJ1-2
TGTGCCAGCAGGAAACACCCTGAAGCTTTCTTT	CASRKHPEAFF	.	.	TRBV2	TRBJ1-1
TGTGCCAGTACTACCCCAGGGAGGGGTAACTATGGCTACACCTTC	CASTTPGRGNYGYTF	.	.	TRBV19	TRBJ1-2
TGTGCCAGCAGTGACTCAGGCGGGGGCTACACCTTC	CASSDSGGGYTF	.	.	TRBV6-4	TRBJ1-2
TGTGCCAGCAGCCAAGGTGGAGACTATGGCTACACCTTC	CASSQGGDYGYTF	.	once	TRBV4-2	TRBJ1-2
TGTGCCAGCAGCTTAGCAGGTCGCGAGCAGTACTTC	CASSLAGREQYF	.	.	TRBV11-2	TRBJ2-7
TGTGCCAGCAGTTTCGGTGAGGGTACTGAAGCTTTCTTT	CASSFGEGTEAFF	.	.	TRBV28	TRBJ1-1
TGTGCCAGTAGTATAGCCAGGGTCGCACTCCCATTTGGCGGTGAAGCTTTCTTT	CASSIARVALPFGGEAFF	.	.	TRBV19	TRBJ1-1
TGTGCCAGCAGTTACGCGACAGGCGAAAAACTGTTTTTT	CASSYATGEKLFF	.	.	TRBV6-5	TRBJ1-4
TGCGCCAGCAGATCCGGAACAGATGAAAAACTGTTTTTT	CASRSGTDEKLFF	.	.	TRBV5-1	TRBJ1-4
TGTGCCAGCAGTTCAGGACAGGGCCAGGAGACCCAGTACTTC	CASSSGQGQETQYF	TRBD1	.	TRBV7-9	TRBJ2-5
TGTGCCAGCAGCTTAGTTCCGGGAAGCGAGCAGTACTTC	CASSLVPGSEQYF	.	.	TRBV7-2	TRBJ2-7
TGTGCCAGCAGTCCGACAGTGTCACCCCTCCACTTT	CASSPTVSPLHF	.	.	TRBV6-5	TRBJ1-6
TGTGCCAGCAGTTACAGTCGAGACCGCGGCCAGTACTTC	CASSYSRDRGQYF	.	.	TRBV6-6	TRBJ2-7
TGTGCCAGTAGTATAGCCGGGACAGGGGATTACAATGAGCAGTTCTTC	CASSIAGTGDYNEQFF	TRBD1	once	TRBV19	TRBJ2-1
TGTGCCAGCAGTGAAGATACTAGCGGGAGTTACGAGCAGTACTTC	CASSEDTSGSYEQYF	TRBD2	few	TRBV25-1	TRBJ2-7
TGTGCCAGCAAACCCCAGGGGGCCTCCTATAATTCACCCCTCCACTTT	CASKPQGASYNSPLHF	TRBD1	few	TRBV28	TRBJ1-6
TGTGCCAGCAGTTATCAAGGGGGCGCGGACTATGGCTACACCTTC	CASSYQGGADYGYTF	TRBD1	.	TRBV27	TRBJ1-2
TGTGCCAGCTCGGTCGCCGGCGGGGGGGCCCAGGGCGAGCAGTACTTC	CASSVAGGGAQGEQYF	TRBD2	.	TRBV18	TRBJ2-7
TGTGCCAGCAGCTTAGATAGCGGGGGGCCGAGCTCCTACAATGAGCAGTTCTTC	CASSLDSGGPSSYNEQFF	TRBD2	.	TRBV7-6	TRBJ2-1
TGTGCCAGCAGCTTAGTTGGGACAGTAGCTAACTATGGCTACACCTTC	CASSLVGTVANYGYTF	TRBD1	.	TRBV7-2	TRBJ1-2
TGTGCCAGTAGTACCGGACTCAATTCACCCCTCCACTTT	CASSTGLNSPLHF	.	.	TRBV19	TRBJ1-6
TGCAGCGTGGGTACAGGTTATAGCAATCAGCCCCAGCATTTT	CSVGTGYSNQPQHF	.	.	TRBV29-1	TRBJ1-5
TGTGCCAGCAGTGTTGACAGTAATGAAAAACTGTTTTTT	CASSVDSNEKLFF	.	.	TRBV28	TRBJ1-4
TGTGCCAGCAGTAATCTCAGGGTTGACACCGGGGAGCTGTTTTTT	CASSNLRVDTGELFF	.	.	TRBV5-6	TRBJ2-2
TGTGCCAGCAGTGGACAACAGGGGAGTCAGCCCCAGCATTTT	CASSGQQGSQPQHF	TRBD1	once	TRBV2	TRBJ1-5
TGTGCCAGCAGCTCAGACTGGGGGGGAGAGCAGTACTTC	CASSSDWGGEQYF	TRBD2	few	TRBV7-2	TRBJ2-7
TGTGCCAGCAGCAATTTTAGGGGACAAGGGAACACTGAAGCTTTCTTT	CASSNFRGQGNTEAFF	.	.	TRBV7-3	TRBJ1-1
TGTGCCAGTAGTATCAGTGTGACTGAAGCTTTCTTT	CASSISVTEAFF	.	few	TRBV19	TRBJ1-1
TGTGCCAGCAGTTACCGACCCGGGGCCTACGAGCAGTACTTC	CASSYRPGAYEQYF	.	.	TRBV27	TRBJ2-7
TGTGCCAGCAGCCCCGGAGTAGCGGGAGAAATCCTCCGAGAGACCCAGTACTTC	CASSPGVAGEILRETQYF	TRBD2	.	TRBV11-2	TRBJ2-5
TGTGCCAGCAGTGGAGGGACAGGGCTTAATGAAAAACTGTTTTTT	CASSGGTGLNEKLFF	TRBD1	.	TRBV6-1	TRBJ1-4
TGCGCCAGCAGCCAAGGGCTAGCGGGGACTAGCACAGATACGCAGTATTTT	CASSQGLAGTSTDTQYF	TRBD2	.	TRBV4-1	TRBJ2-3
TGTGCCAGCAGGCAAAGCCGGGACAGGGGGTCGAACACTGAAGCTTTCTTT	CASRQSRDRGSNTEAFF	TRBD1	.	TRBV9	TRBJ1-1
TGTGCCAGCAGCTTAGTGGGGGGTGATGGCTACACCTTC	CASSLVGGDGYTF	.	.	TRBV7-2	TRBJ1-2
TGTGCCAGCAGCTCCTCAGGGGGCGGCGAAAAACTGTTTTTT	CASSSSGGGEKLFF	TRBD1	.	TRBV7-9	TRBJ1-4
TGTGCCTGGAGTGCAAGCGTTCCGGAAAAACTGTTTTTT	CAWSASVPEKLFF	.	.	TRBV30	TRBJ1-4
TGTGCCAGCAGTTTATCGGCAGGCGCCCCCTACGAGCAGTACTTC	CASSLSAGAPYEQYF	.	.	TRBV27	TRBJ2-7
TGTGCCAGCAGCTTGAACCCCGGGACTGACTATGGCTACACCTTC	CASSLNPGTDYGYTF	.	once	TRBV7-2	TRBJ1-2
TGCGCCAGCAGCTCGGAGGGACAGGGCTACGAGCAGTACTTC	CASSSEGQGYEQYF	TRBD1	.	TRBV5-1	TRBJ2-7
TGCGCCAGCAGCCAGGAGACAGGTTGGGGGACAGATACGCAGTATTTT	CASSQETGWGTDTQYF	.	.	TRBV5-1	TRBJ2-3
TGTGCCAGCAGCTATATACAGGGGTACACTGAAGCTTTCTTT	CASSYIQGYTEAFF	TRBD1	.	TRBV5-8	TRBJ1-1
TGTGCCAGCAGCTTGGGGGCCTTCCTGTACGAGCAGTACTTC	CASSLGAFLYEQYF	.	once	TRBV7-9	TRBJ2-7
TGTGCCAGCAGTGACCCCTACAGGGTCGGGGATTCACCCCTCCACTTT	CASSDPYRVGDSPLHF	.	.	TRBV25-1	TRBJ1-6
TGTGCCAGTGGCCCAGGGGGCTCGGGGACTGAAGCTTTCTTT	CASGPGGSGTEAFF	TRBD1	.	TRBV19	TRBJ1-1
TGTGCCAGCTCACCATCCAGCTACGAGCAGTACTTC	CASSPSSYEQYF	.	.	TRBV18	TRBJ2-7
TGTGCCAGCAGCCTAAGAGCCTCTGGAAACACCATATATTTT	CASSLRASGNTIYF	.	once	TRBV9	TRBJ1-3
TGTGCTAGTGGTTTAGGAGGGACCACTGAAGCTTTCTTT	CASGLGGTTEAFF	.	.	TRBV12-5	TRBJ1-1
TGTGCCAGCAGCTTGACAGGGGGGGAGACCCAGTACTTC	CASSLTGGETQYF	TRBD1	.	TRBV7-3	TRBJ2-5
TGTGCCAGCAGTTACAGGGACTATAATTCACCCCTCCACTTT	CASSYRDYNSPLHF	.	few	TRBV28	TRBJ1-6
TGTGCCTGGAGAGATGAACTTTACGAGCAGTACTTC	CAWRDELYEQYF	.	.	TRBV30	TRBJ2-7
TGTGCCAGCAGTTACTCGATCGAACTCTATGGCTACACCTTC	CASSYSIELYGYTF	.	.	TRBV6-6	TRBJ1-2
TGTGCCAGCAGGGCCCCGGGACAGGGACCCCCGCCCCAGCATTTT	CASRAPGQGPPPQHF	TRBD1	.	TRBV28	TRBJ1-5
TGTGCCAGCAGTTTTTCACAGGGGGGCTATGGCTACACCTTC	CASSFSQGGYGYTF	TRBD1	.	TRBV28	TRBJ1-2
TGCGCCAGCAGCTCGGGGACTAGCGGGGGATTAGTCTCTGAGACCCAGTACTTC	CASSSGTSGGLVSETQYF	TRBD2	.	TRBV5-1	TRBJ2-5
TGTGCCAGCCTTAAGGACAGTAACACTGAAGCTTTCTTT	CASLKDSNTEAFF	.	.	TRBV2	TRBJ1-1